The count of the clone carrying this TCR beta chain is one. Its antigen is currently unknown. The CDR3 sequence is 14 residues long. V dropped 4 bases and J dropped 12 bases, with 22 bases sitting between them. CDR1 is GTSNPN, CDR2 SVGIG, per germline (reference sequence). TCR beta sequencing was performed on blood CD8+ and CD4+ T cells. A quantity of about 0.45 to 1 ug RNA underwent reverse transcription using random hexamers. One entry per CDR3 protein results from TCRdb running MiXCR on the immunoSEQ multiplex PCR reads. The table lists 100,000 to 150,000 distinct CDR3 sequences, around 94% of them singletons. The data originate from a study of CD8 T cells in Susac syndrome. Study-wide background: Under ten of the sequenced Susac syndrome patients were in remission, and about six had active disease. Overall study results and limits: Peak Susac CD8+ clonal expansion occurred in TEMRA cells and active patients.

V and J are TRBV30 and TRBJ2-1, with a tentative D call TRBD2 (5 bases). Sequenced input: CD8+ T cells from PBMCs. The source is a human donor with Susac syndrome. This CDR3 reads CAWTPGGSGSGQFF. CDR3 nucleotides: TGTGCCTGGACCCCGGGCGGGTCAGGATCCGGGCAGTTCTTC. The variable domain in full, completed from reference TRBV30 and TRBJ2-1, reads SQTIHQWPATLVQPVGSPLSLECTVEGTSNPNLYWYRQAAGRGLQLLFYSVGIGQISSEVPQNLSASRPQDRQFILSSKKLLLSDSGFYLCAWTPGGSGSGQFFGPGTRLTVL.